This T cell receptor (beta chain) derives from a study of shared T cell receptors in the human thymus. TCRdb keeps only in-frame clones here, not all; method: immunoSEQ multiplex PCR. The table has hundreds of thousands of clones, roughly 90% seen once; the top ten hold about 0.01%. The length of the CDR3 is 15 residues. These data were likewise used in another study, on human thymus T cells. Turning to that study: Donors consisted of healthy Finnish infants (having corrective surgery for congenital heart defects). In corrective heart surgery, resections were taken, and these provided the thymus tissue. V and J gene usage appeared biased in thymic and blood repertoires. Unrelated people showed highly overlapping thymic repertoires, related research reported.

What was sequenced was thymocytes. This sequence originates from a boy under two years old with a congenital heart defect. The chain is built from TRBV12-2 and TRBJ1-2; the tabulated D call, TRBD1, remains unverified against the DNA. TRBV12-2 is described as a pseudogene. CDR3 protein: CASRARDREGYGYTF. CDR3 bases: TGTGCAAGTCGCGCCCGGGACAGGGAGGGCTATGGCTACACCTTC.